Sequencing of this T cell receptor beta chain was carried out in a study of shared clonotypes between healthy human individuals. Study-level findings and limits: Shared across several donors were 5% to 6% of the naive CD4 clonotypes. Owing to a small donor count, the genetic and exposure-history diversity represented was limited. What naive subsets generally showed was a larger estimated richness than memory subsets showed.

The V end was cut by 3 bases, the J end by 2 bases, with 17 bases between. The CDR3 contains 17 residues. Germline V CDR1 and CDR2: SEHNR, FQNEAQ (reference sequence). Naive CD8 isolation took CD45RO-negative cells positively selected for CCR7 and excluded terminally differentiated effector memory CD45RA+ cells. Nashville, Tennessee was home to all donors, each a Caucasian adult. About this clone: The antigen is not known.

Profiled with immunoSEQ multiplex PCR; TCRdb holds only in-frame clones, not every one. The profile covers millions of clones, with about 95% appearing a single time and around 1.1% taken by the ten largest. This chain uses TRBV7-9 with TRBJ2-4; D possibly corresponds to TRBD2 (7 bases). The sample comprised naive CD8+ T cells sorted from blood. This clonotype was sampled from a man aged 18 to 30 in good health. This chain's CDR3 is CASSLGGAGAPKNIQYF. CDR3 nucleotide sequence: TGTGCCAGCAGCTTGGGGGGCGCGGGAGCACCCAAAAACATTCAGTACTTC.